These T cell receptor beta chains were read from a single sample in a study of PD-1 blockade in classical Hodgkin lymphoma. The assay was immunoSEQ multiplex PCR, and TCRdb's table has in-frame clones only and misses some. In the table there are fewer than 8,000 clones, 86% of which are singletons. The material was peripheral blood mononuclear cells (PBMCs), obtained before the second cycle of nivolumab. The receptors stem from a human donor with classical Hodgkin lymphoma. Each CDR3 is given with its conserved first and last residue. Each record gives: J gene, V gene, CDR3 protein.

j_gene: TRBJ2-4
v_gene: TRBV7-9
CDR3aa: CASSLAGTPDPWGIQYF

j_gene: TRBJ2-3
v_gene: TRBV13
CDR3aa: CASSRWGDGLSTDTQYF

j_gene: TRBJ2-5
v_gene: TRBV2
CDR3aa: CASNRGEGGETQYF

j_gene: TRBJ1-2
v_gene: TRBV5-4
CDR3aa: CASRSNYGYTF

j_gene: TRBJ1-2
v_gene: TRBV19
CDR3aa: CASGSTGGDGYTF

j_gene: TRBJ1-5
v_gene: TRBV6-6
CDR3aa: CASSLRARSNQPQHF

j_gene: TRBJ2-3
v_gene: TRBV19
CDR3aa: CASSFAPGKGSDTQYF

j_gene: TRBJ2-5
v_gene: TRBV11-2
CDR3aa: CASSLNPMQGIPETQYF

j_gene: TRBJ1-6
v_gene: TRBV13
CDR3aa: CASSFGARSYNSPLHF

j_gene: TRBJ2-3
v_gene: TRBV11-2
CDR3aa: CASSFSFIDTQYF

j_gene: TRBJ2-5
v_gene: TRBV5-1
CDR3aa: CASSLGGYQETQYF

j_gene: TRBJ2-2
v_gene: TRBV5-1
CDR3aa: CASSLVAGLFSRELFF

j_gene: TRBJ2-2
v_gene: TRBV6-6
CDR3aa: CASRSYTGELFF

j_gene: TRBJ1-2
v_gene: TRBV5-1
CDR3aa: CASSVADRNYGYTF

j_gene: TRBJ2-3
v_gene: TRBV2
CDR3aa: CASSELTVASTDTQYF

j_gene: TRBJ2-3
v_gene: TRBV29-1
CDR3aa: CSVTGGTDTQYF

j_gene: TRBJ1-1
v_gene: TRBV4-2
CDR3aa: CASSQSQHRYEAFF

j_gene: TRBJ2-3
v_gene: TRBV4-1
CDR3aa: CASSQYPGQGRDTQYF

j_gene: TRBJ1-1
v_gene: TRBV18
CDR3aa: CASSPSTTSNTEAFF

j_gene: TRBJ2-5
v_gene: TRBV5-1
CDR3aa: CASSSRARKPQYF